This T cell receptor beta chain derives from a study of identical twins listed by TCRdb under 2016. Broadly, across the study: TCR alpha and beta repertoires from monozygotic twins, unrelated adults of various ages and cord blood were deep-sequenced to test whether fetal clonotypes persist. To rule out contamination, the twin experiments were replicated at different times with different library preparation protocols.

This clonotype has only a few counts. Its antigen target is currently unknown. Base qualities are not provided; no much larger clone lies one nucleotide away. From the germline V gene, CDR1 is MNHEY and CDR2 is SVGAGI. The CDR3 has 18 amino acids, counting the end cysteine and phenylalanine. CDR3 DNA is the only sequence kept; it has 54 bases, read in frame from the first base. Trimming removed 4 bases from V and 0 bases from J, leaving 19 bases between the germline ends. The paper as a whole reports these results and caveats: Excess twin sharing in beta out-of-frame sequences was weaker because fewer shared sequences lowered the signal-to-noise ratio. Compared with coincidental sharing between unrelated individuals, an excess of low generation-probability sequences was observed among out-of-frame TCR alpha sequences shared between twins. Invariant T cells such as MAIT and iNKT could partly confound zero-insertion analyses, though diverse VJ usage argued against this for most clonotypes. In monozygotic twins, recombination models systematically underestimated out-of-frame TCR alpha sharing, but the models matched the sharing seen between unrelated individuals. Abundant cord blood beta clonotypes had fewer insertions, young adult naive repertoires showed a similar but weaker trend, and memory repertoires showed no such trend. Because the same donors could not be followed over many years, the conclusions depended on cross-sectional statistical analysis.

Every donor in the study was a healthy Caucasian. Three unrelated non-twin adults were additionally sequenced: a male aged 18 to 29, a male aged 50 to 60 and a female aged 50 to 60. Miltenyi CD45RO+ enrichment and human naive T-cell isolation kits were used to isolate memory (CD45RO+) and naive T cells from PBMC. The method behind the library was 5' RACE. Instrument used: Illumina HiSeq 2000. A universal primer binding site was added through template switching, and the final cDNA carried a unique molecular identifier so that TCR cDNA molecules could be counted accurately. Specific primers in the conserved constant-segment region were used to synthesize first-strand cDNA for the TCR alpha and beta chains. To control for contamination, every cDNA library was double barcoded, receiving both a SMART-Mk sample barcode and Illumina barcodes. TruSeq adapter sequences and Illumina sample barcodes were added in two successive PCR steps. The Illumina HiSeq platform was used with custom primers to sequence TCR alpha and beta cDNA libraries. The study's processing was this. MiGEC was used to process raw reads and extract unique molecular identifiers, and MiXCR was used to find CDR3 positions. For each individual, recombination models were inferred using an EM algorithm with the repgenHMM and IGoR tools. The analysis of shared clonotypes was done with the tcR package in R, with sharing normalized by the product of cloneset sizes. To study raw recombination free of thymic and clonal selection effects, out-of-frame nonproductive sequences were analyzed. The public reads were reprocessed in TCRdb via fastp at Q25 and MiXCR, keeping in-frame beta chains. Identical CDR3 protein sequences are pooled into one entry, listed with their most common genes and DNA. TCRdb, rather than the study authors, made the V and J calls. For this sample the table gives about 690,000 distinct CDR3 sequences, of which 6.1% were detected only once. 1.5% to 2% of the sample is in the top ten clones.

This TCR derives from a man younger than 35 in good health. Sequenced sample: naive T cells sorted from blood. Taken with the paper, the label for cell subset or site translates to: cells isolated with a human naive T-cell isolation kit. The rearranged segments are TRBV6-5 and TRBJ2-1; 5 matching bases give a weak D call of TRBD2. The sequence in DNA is TGTGCCAGCAGTTGGATCGGAGCGGCGCCCAGCTCCTACAATGAGCAGTTCTTC. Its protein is CASSWIGAAPSSYNEQFF.